This T cell receptor beta chain is from a study of breast tumors, draining lymph nodes, adjacent tissues. Study results and limitations: Tumor T cell lymph node origin was a supported hypothesis, not proven.

From the multiplex PCR reads, TCRdb called clonotypes with MiXCR, one entry per CDR3 protein. The sample contains about 20,000 distinct CDR3 sequences, 43% of which appear only once. This clonotype has a count of ten or more. Its target is not known. Trimming at V came to 0 bases and at J to 8 bases, leaving 7 bases not matched to a gene. There are 14 residues in the CDR3. Germline CDR1 reads DFQATT; CDR2 reads SNEGSKA (reference sequence). The chain combines TRBV20-1 with TRBJ2-5; 9 bases are a match to TRBD2. The sequenced material came from breast tumor tissue. The receptor's source is a female donor with breast cancer. Some clones in this sample may be carry-over from other donors' samples. CDR3 nucleotide sequence: TGCAGTGCTAGAGATCGGGCTAGCGGGACCACCCAGTACTTC. This gives the protein CSARDRASGTTQYF.